This section outlines one T cell receptor beta chain sequence together with its context. Its specificity is unknown. This record comes from a study of T-cell reconstitution after alpha-beta-depleted transplantation in children. As it was prepared, the TCRbeta library received unique molecular identifiers. One entry per CDR3 protein, called by TCRdb with MiXCR from the PCR reads. The sample yields approximately 500,000 distinct CDR3 sequences, roughly 27% seen once. Study-wide results and limits: Expanded graft clones numbering several hundred reportedly gave rise to alpha-beta T cells about two months after transplant. Diversity and T-cell counts at one year after transplant derived mostly from new T cells. Elevated TCRbeta diversity at day 60 was traced, in some patients, to surviving recipient T cells and thymic progenitors.

The clonotype comes from a boy younger than two with Wiskott-Aldrich syndrome, due to receive a stem cell transplant. Sample: PBMCs, taken before TCRalphabeta/CD19-depleted stem cell transplant.

DNA of the CDR3: TGTGCCAGCAGTTTTGTGGATCTGGACACAGATACGCAGTATTTT. Its translation: CASSFVDLDTDTQYF. The chain has TRBV28 and TRBJ2-3; the D is unclear. The V end was cut by 3 bases, the J end by 2 bases, with 12 bases between. The CDR3 runs 15 residues. Germline V lookup: CDR1 MDHEN, CDR2 SYDVKM.